The rows below give T cell receptor beta chains drawn from one sample of a study of control samples from healthy donors and cancer patients. Sequencing was performed with immunoSEQ multiplex PCR; in TCRdb, only in-frame clones are kept and a portion is missing. The repertoire has around 140,000 clones, approximately 91% of them found once; the top ten carry roughly 3.1%. Input material: blood. These receptors all come from a man under 40 in good health. The CDR3 runs from the conserved cysteine through the conserved F or W. Fields, in order: clone size, D gene, J gene, V gene, CDR3 DNA, CDR3 protein. A D gene is named only where the DNA matches it firmly. The size of a clone is reported for some rows only, either as once, few or many, or as a class for expanded clones.

clone_size: -; d_call: TRBD1; j_call: TRBJ1-1; v_call: TRBV5-1; cdr3_nt: TGCGCCAGCAGCGTGAAACAGGGGGCCACTGAAGCTTTCTTT; cdr3_aa: CASSVKQGATEAFF
clone_size: -; d_call: -; j_call: TRBJ1-6; v_call: TRBV10-3; cdr3_nt: TGTGCCATCAGTGAGACCCGGGGGACACAAACTTCACCCCTCCACTTT; cdr3_aa: CAISETRGTQTSPLHF
clone_size: -; d_call: -; j_call: TRBJ2-1; v_call: TRBV12-3/TRBV12-4; cdr3_nt: TGTGCCAGCTCGGGCAGGGCTAATGAGCAGTTCTTC; cdr3_aa: CASSGRANEQFF
clone_size: -; d_call: -; j_call: TRBJ2-7; v_call: TRBV6-5; cdr3_nt: TGTGCCAGCAGTTACTCGGGGGGGACAGGCTCCTTCGAGCAGTACTTC; cdr3_aa: CASSYSGGTGSFEQYF
clone_size: -; d_call: -; j_call: TRBJ2-2; v_call: TRBV30; cdr3_nt: TGTGCCTGGAGCCTTGGAAACACCGGGGAGCTGTTTTTT; cdr3_aa: CAWSLGNTGELFF
clone_size: -; d_call: -; j_call: TRBJ1-3; v_call: TRBV9; cdr3_nt: TGTGCCAGCAGCGTAGGCCCATTAAACACCATATATTTT; cdr3_aa: CASSVGPLNTIYF
clone_size: -; d_call: TRBD1; j_call: TRBJ2-2; v_call: TRBV9; cdr3_nt: TGTGCCAGCAGCCTGGGACAGGGAAGCGGGGAGCTGTTTTTT; cdr3_aa: CASSLGQGSGELFF
clone_size: -; d_call: -; j_call: TRBJ2-2; v_call: TRBV7-3; cdr3_nt: TGTGCCAGCAGCTCCCCCCGGGGCCGACAGACCGGGGAGCTGTTTTTT; cdr3_aa: CASSSPRGRQTGELFF
clone_size: -; d_call: -; j_call: TRBJ1-1; v_call: TRBV6-1; cdr3_nt: TGTGCCAGCAGTGACAGGGAGGGGATTGAAGCTTTCTTT; cdr3_aa: CASSDREGIEAFF
clone_size: once; d_call: -; j_call: TRBJ2-3; v_call: TRBV7-2; cdr3_nt: TGTGCCAGCAGCTTCGGAGGAGCTAGCACAGATACGCAGTATTTT; cdr3_aa: CASSFGGASTDTQYF
clone_size: few; d_call: -; j_call: TRBJ2-7; v_call: TRBV24-1; cdr3_nt: TGTGCCACCAGTGGAACCGCCTCCTACGAGCAGTACTTC; cdr3_aa: CATSGTASYEQYF
clone_size: -; d_call: -; j_call: TRBJ1-1; v_call: TRBV7-9; cdr3_nt: TGTGCCAGCAGCTTAGACCCGGCAGGGACTGAAGCTTTCTTT; cdr3_aa: CASSLDPAGTEAFF
clone_size: -; d_call: -; j_call: TRBJ1-4; v_call: TRBV21-1; cdr3_nt: TGTGCCAGCAAGGGGACAGTAAAAGGTTTCTTGTATGAAAAACTGTTTTTT; cdr3_aa: CASKGTVKGFLYEKLFF